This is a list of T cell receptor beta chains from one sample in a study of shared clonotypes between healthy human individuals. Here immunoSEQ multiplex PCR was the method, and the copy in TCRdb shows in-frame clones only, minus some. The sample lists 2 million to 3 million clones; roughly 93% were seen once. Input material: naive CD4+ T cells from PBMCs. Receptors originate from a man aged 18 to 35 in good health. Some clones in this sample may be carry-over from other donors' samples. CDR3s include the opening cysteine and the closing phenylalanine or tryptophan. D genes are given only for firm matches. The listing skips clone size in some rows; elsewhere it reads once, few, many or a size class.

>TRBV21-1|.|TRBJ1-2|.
TGTGCCAGCAGAAACCGCCCCTCACGGGACTATGGCTACACCTTC
CASRNRPSRDYGYTF
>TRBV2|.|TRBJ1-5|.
TGTGCCAGCAGAAAAGGGCAGGGGAGGATCCGTAGCAATCAGCCCCAGCATTTT
CASRKGQGRIRSNQPQHF
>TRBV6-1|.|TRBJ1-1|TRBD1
TGTGCCAGCAGTCGACAGGGTTTAGCTGAAGCTTTCTTT
CASSRQGLAEAFF
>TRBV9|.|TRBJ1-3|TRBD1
TGTGCCAGCAGCGGTATAGGGACAGTTGGAAACACCATATATTTT
CASSGIGTVGNTIYF
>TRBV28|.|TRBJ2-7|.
TGTGCCAGCACCCCTTGGGGCGGAACCTACGAGCAGTACTTC
CASTPWGGTYEQYF
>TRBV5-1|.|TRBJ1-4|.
TGCGCCAGCAGCTTGTTCTCGGGGTCTAATGAAAAACTGTTTTTT
CASSLFSGSNEKLFF
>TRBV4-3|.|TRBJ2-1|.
TGCGCCAGCAGCCGGACGGGAAGCAATGAGCAGTTCTTC
CASSRTGSNEQFF
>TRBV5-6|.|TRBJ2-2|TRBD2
TGTGCCAGCAGCGGGACTAGCGGGATTGGCACCGGGGAGCTGTTTTTT
CASSGTSGIGTGELFF
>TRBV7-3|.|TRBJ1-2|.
TGTGCCAGCAGCCCCGGGGGTTCTAACTATGGCTACACCTTC
CASSPGGSNYGYTF
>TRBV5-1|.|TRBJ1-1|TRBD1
TGCGCCAGCAGCACCTGGGGACAGGGGGACACTGAAGCTTTCTTT
CASSTWGQGDTEAFF
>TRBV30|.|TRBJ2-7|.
TGTGCCTGGAGCGAGCCCTACGAGCAGTACTTC
CAWSEPYEQYF
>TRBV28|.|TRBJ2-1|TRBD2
TGTGCCAGCATCCCGGGGGGAGGGTCCTACAATGAGCAGTTCTTC
CASIPGGGSYNEQFF
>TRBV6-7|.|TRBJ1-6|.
TGTGCCAGCAGTTACTCGAGTTGGCAGGTGTCGTCACCCCTCCACTTT
CASSYSSWQVSSPLHF
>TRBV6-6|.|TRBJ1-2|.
TGTGCCAGCAGCCCCTCTGACGGCTACACCTTC
CASSPSDGYTF
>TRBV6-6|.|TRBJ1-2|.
TGTGCCAGTGCGGTAGGCGACTATGGCTACACCTTC
CASAVGDYGYTF
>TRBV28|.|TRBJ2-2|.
TGTGCCAGCAGCCGAGCCGGGGAGCTGTTTTTT
CASSRAGELFF
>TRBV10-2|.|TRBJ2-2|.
TGCGCCAGCAGTGCCCCGGGACAGAACACCGGGGAGCTGTTTTTT
CASSAPGQNTGELFF
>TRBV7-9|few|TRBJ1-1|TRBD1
TGTGCCAGCAGCTCGGGACAGATGAACACTGAAGCTTTCTTT
CASSSGQMNTEAFF
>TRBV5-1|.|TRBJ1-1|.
TGCGCCAGCAGCGACCAGCCGAACACTGAAGCTTTCTTT
CASSDQPNTEAFF
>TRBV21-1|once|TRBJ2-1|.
TGTGCCAGCAGCCGGGATTCAGGGGGCAAGACATACAATGAGCAGTTCTTC
CASSRDSGGKTYNEQFF
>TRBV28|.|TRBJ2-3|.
TGTGCCACCCAGGGTCGGGCAGATACGCAGTATTTT
CATQGRADTQYF
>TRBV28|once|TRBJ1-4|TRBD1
TGTGCCAGCAGCCCCAACCGCGGGACAGGGGTTGAAAAACTGTTTTTT
CASSPNRGTGVEKLFF
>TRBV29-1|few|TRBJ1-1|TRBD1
TGCAGCGCCGCGACAGGGGGCACTGAAGCTTTCTTT
CSAATGGTEAFF
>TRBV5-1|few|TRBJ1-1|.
TGCGCCAGCAGCTTCGGAAGGCGGAACACTGAAGCTTTCTTT
CASSFGRRNTEAFF
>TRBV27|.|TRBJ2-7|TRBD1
TGTGCCAGCAGTTCACCCACCGGGACAGGGGACTACGAGCAGTACTTC
CASSSPTGTGDYEQYF
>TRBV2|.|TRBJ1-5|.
TGTGCCAGCACCACCAGGGAAGGGGGTTCACAGCCCCAGCATTTT
CASTTREGGSQPQHF
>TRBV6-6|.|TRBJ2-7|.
TGTGCCAGCAGCGGGTGGGACGAGCAGTACTTC
CASSGWDEQYF
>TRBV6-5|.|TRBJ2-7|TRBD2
TGTGCCAGCAGTTACCAGGGACTAGCGGGACCCTTCGAGCAGTACTTC
CASSYQGLAGPFEQYF
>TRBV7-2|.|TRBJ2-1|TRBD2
TGTGCCAGCAGCCGGGACTATCTAAATGAGCAGTTCTTC
CASSRDYLNEQFF
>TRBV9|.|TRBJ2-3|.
TGTGCCAGCAGCCCGATCTTGGTAGGCACAGATACGCAGTATTTT
CASSPILVGTDTQYF
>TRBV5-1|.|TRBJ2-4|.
TGCGCCAGCAGCTTGGTCGGGGGATGGATCGAAAACATTCAGTACTTC
CASSLVGGWIENIQYF
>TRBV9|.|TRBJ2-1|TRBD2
TGTGCCAGCAGCGTAGACCCTAGCGGGACCTACAATGAGCAGTTCTTC
CASSVDPSGTYNEQFF
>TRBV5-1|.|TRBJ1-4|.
TGCGCCAGCAGAATGACGAATGAAAAACTGTTTTTT
CASRMTNEKLFF
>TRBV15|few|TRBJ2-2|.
TGTGCCACCAGCAGAGGTCGGGCCGGGGAGCTGTTTTTT
CATSRGRAGELFF
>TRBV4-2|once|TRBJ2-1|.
TGTGCCAGCAGCCAAGATTCAGGGAGTAATGAGCAGTTCTTC
CASSQDSGSNEQFF
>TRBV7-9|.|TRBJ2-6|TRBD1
TGTGCCAGCAGCGGATACAGGGGGCCCGGGGCCAACGTCCTGACTTTC
CASSGYRGPGANVLTF
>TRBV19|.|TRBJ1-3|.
TGTGCCAGTAGCCCCCCGGGCGGCCACTCTGGAAACACCATATATTTT
CASSPPGGHSGNTIYF
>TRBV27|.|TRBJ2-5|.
TGTGCCAGCAGTTTAATCCAAGAGACCCAGTACTTC
CASSLIQETQYF
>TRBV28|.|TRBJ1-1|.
TGTGCCAGCAGTTTGCCCCTTACCCCTGGGAGGGATACTGAAGCTTTCTTT
CASSLPLTPGRDTEAFF
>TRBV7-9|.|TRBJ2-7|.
TGTGCCAGCAGCTTAGGAAGGGCCAGGGGCGAGCAGTACTTC
CASSLGRARGEQYF
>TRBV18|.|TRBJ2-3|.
TGTGCCAGCTCACCAACGGGGATTTCTGGTAGTGGCTCAGATACGCAGTATTTT
CASSPTGISGSGSDTQYF
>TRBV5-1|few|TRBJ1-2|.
TGCGCCAGCAGCTTGGAGACAACTTATGGCTACACCTTC
CASSLETTYGYTF
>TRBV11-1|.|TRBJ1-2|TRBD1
TGTGCCAGCAGCCCCCGGGACAGGGTTGCTTGGGGCTACACCTTC
CASSPRDRVAWGYTF
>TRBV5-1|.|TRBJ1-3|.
TGCGCCAGCAGCTACTGGAGTGGAAACACCATATATTTT
CASSYWSGNTIYF
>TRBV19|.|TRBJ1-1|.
TGTGCCAGTACCCAGCCTTGGGGGGCTATGAACACTGAAGCTTTCTTT
CASTQPWGAMNTEAFF